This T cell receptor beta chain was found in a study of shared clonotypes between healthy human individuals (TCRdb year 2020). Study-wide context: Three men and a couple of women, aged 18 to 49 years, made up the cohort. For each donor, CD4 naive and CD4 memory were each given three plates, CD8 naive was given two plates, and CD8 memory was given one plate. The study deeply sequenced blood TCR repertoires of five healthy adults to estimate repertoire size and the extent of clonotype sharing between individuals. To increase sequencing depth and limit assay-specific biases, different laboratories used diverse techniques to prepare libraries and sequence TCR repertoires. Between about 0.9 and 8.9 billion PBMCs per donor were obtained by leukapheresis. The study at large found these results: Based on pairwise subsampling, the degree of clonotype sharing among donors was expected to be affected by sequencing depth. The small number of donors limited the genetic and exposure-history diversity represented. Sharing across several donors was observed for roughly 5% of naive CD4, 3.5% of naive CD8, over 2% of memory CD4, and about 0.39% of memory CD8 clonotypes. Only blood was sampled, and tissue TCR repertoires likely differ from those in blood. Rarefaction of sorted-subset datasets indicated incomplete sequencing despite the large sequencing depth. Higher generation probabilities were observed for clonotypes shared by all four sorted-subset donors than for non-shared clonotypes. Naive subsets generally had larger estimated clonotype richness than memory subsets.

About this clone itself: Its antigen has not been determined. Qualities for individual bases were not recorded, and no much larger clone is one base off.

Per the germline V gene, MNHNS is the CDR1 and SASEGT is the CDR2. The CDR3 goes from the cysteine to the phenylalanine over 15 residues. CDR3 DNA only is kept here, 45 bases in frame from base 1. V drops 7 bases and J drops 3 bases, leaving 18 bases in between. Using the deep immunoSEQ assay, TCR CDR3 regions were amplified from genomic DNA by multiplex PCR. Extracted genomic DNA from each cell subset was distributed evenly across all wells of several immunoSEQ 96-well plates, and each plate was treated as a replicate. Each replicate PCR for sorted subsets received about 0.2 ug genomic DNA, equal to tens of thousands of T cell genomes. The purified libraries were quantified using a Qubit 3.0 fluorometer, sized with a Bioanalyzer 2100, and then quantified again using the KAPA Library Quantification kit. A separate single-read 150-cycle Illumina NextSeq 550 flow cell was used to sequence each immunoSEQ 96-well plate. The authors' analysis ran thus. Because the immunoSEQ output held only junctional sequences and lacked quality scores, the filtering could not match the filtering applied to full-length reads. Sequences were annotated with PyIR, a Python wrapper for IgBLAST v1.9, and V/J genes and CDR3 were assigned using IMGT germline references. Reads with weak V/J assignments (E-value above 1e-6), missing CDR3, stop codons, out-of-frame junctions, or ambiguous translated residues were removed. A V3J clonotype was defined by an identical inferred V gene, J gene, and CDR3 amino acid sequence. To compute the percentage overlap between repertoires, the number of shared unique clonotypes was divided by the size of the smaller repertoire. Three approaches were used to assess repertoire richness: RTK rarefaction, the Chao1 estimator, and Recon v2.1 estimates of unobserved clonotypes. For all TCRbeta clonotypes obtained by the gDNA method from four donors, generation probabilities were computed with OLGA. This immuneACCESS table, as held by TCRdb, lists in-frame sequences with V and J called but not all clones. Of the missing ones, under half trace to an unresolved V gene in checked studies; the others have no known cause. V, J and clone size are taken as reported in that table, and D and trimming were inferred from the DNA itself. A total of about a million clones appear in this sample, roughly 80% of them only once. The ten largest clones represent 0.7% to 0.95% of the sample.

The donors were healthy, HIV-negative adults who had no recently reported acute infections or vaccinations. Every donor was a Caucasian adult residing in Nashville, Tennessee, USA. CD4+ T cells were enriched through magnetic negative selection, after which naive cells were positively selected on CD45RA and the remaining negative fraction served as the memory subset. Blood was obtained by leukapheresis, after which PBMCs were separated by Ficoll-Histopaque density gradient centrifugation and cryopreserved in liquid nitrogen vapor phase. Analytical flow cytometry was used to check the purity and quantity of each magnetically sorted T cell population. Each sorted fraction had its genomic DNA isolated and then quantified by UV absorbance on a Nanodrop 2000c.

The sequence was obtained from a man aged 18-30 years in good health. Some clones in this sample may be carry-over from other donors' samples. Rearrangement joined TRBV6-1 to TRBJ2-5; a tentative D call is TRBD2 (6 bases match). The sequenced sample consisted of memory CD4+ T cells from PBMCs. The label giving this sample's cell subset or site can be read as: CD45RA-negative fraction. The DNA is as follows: TGTGCCAGCATCCCCATTAGGGCGGGGAAAGAGACCCAGTACTTC. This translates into CASIPIRAGKETQYF.